These T cell receptor beta chains were read from a single sample in a study of blood T cell repertoires in COVID-19. Repertoires were generated with immunoSEQ multiplex PCR, while TCRdb's copy carries only in-frame clones and drops some. The sample comprises some 200,000 clones, approximately 87% of which are singletons, and approximately 12% rests with the top ten. The specimen sequenced was peripheral blood. These receptors were collected from a woman between 70 and 85 years old with COVID-19, enrolled during active disease. CDR3s include the opening cysteine and the closing phenylalanine or tryptophan.

v_call | cdr3_aa
TRBV18 | CASSPPTLLVKTETQYF
TRBV5-4 | CASSFNLLDTEAFF
TRBV2 | CASSEAGGFTDTQYF
TRBV6-5 | CASSYGRYQPQHF
TRBV1 | CTSSQVRTTSGWRGANEQFF
TRBV19 | CASSINRGGTEAFF
TRBV20-1 | CSASRGNEKLFF
TRBV28 | CASLTDYNSPLHF
TRBV9 | CASSVGLAGDSYEQYF
TRBV18 | CASSSRDNPYEQYF
TRBV4-1 | CASSQAGGEETQYF
TRBV9 | CASSVGFSVNTGELFF
TRBV19 | CASSSGLVIDTQYF
TRBV5-1 | CASSLASSGSTDTQYF
TRBV3-1/TRBV3-2 | CASSPFDTGELFF
TRBV6-2/TRBV6-3 | CASSYLMNTEAFF
TRBV28 | CASSLGLAIYEQYF
TRBV5-3 | CARSLDPPGALPYEQYF
TRBV5-1 | CASSPVAGSDTQYF
TRBV2 | CASSSQGTGVEQYF
TRBV28 | CASSIRGVGSPLHF
TRBV7-3 | CASSLLRGRLETQYF
TRBV19 | CATRTGDPYTGELFF
TRBV7-2 | CASSLGTSLREQFF
TRBV3-1/TRBV3-2 | CASSQVIGETEAFF
TRBV19 | CASSINRERDEQFF
TRBV30 | CAYLRGQGYTF
TRBV10-3 | CATRVAGSLGSYNEQFF
TRBV10-3 | CAISGGQGGSNQPQHF
TRBV6-5 | CATLAGGPTDTQYF
TRBV3-1/TRBV3-2 | CASSRRDLAFF
TRBV30 | CAWSVQASGETQYF
TRBV4-2 | CASSQEGLAGGSPHEQYF
TRBV19 | CASSVGQGVNQPQHF
TRBV2 | CASSVVGTATNEKLFF
TRBV7-2 | CASSPDRGRVGETQYF
TRBV3-1/TRBV3-2 | CASEGGSPLHF
TRBV11-2 | CASSTQGNTEAFF
TRBV6-1 | CASSDRLADHEQYF
TRBV28 | CASSFPGAYEQYF